This T cell receptor beta chain is drawn from a study of a mutant IDH1 vaccine in newly diagnosed glioma. Study-level information: There were eight vaccinations for patients, given in weeks 1, 3, 5, 7, 11, 15, 19 and 23. The study started vaccination 4-6 weeks after radiotherapy alone, or with temozolomide cycles. Former treatment meant radiotherapy, temozolomide, or both; the majority had gotten both.

The time point denotes: week 5, during vaccination. Topical imiquimod accompanied each vaccine dose, which consisted of 300 ug of mutant IDH1 20-mer peptide. The study, taken as a whole, reports: Shifts in the top peripheral T cell clonotypes seemed unrelated to pseudoprogression.

This clone was observed a handful of times. Its target is unknown. Clones were read by immunoSEQ multiplex PCR, and TCRdb kept only the in-frame ones, dropping some. The sample lists around 78,000 clones, roughly 91% occurring once. The specimen comprised PBMCs, sampled from a glioma patient whose treatment included an IDH1 peptide vaccine. The TCR comes from a woman in her forties or fifties with glioma.

CDR3 sequence (DNA): TGTGCCATTCGGGAGGACACTGAAGCTTTCTTT. Translation gives CAIREDTEAFF. The V call is TRBV10-3, the J call TRBJ1-1; the D is unclear. Germline V gene sequence: CDR1 ENHRY, CDR2 SYGVKD. This CDR3 has 11 amino acids. V was pared by 9 bases and J by 3 bases, with 8 bases between.